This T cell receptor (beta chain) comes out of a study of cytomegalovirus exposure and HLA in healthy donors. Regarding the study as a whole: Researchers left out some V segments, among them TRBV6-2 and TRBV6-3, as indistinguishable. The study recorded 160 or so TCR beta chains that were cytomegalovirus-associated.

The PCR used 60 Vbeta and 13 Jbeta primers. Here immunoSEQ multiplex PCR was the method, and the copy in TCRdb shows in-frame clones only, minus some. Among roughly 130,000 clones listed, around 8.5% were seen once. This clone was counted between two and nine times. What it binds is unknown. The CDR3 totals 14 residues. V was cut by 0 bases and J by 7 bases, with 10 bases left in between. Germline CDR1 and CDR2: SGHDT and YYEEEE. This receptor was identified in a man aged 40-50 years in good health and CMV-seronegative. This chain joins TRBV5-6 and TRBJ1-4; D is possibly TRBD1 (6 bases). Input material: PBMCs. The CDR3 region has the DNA TGTGCCAGCAGCTTGGAAGGGGGTCGTGAAAAACTGTTTTTT. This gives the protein CASSLEGGREKLFF.